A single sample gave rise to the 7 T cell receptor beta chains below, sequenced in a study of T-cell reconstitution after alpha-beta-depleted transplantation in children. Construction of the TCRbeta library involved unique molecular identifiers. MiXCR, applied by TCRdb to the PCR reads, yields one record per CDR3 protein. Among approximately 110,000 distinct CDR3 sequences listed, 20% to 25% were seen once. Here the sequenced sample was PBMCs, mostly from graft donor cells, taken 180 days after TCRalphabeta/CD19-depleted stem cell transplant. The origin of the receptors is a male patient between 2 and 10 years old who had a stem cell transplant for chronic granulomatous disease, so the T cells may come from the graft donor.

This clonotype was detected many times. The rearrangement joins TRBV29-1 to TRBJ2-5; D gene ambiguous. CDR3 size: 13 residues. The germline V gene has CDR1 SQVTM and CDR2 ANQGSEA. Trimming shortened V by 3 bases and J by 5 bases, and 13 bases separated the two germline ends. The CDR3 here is CSVEGGATETQYF. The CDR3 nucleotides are TGCAGCGTTGAGGGCGGAGCCACGGAGACCCAGTACTTC.

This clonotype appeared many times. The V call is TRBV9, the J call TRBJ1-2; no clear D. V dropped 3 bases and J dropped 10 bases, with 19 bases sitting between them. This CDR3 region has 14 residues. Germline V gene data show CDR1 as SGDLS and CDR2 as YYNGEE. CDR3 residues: CASSAPWKSWDYTF. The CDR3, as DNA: TGTGCCAGCAGCGCCCCCTGGAAGTCCTGGGACTACACCTTC.

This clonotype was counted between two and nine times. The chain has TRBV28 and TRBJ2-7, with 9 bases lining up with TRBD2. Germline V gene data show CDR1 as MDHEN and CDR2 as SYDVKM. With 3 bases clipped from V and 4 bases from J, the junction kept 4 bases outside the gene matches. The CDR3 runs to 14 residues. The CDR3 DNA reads TGTGCCAGCAGTTTTCCGGCGGGGGGGTACGAGCAGTACTTC. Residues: CASSFPAGGYEQYF.

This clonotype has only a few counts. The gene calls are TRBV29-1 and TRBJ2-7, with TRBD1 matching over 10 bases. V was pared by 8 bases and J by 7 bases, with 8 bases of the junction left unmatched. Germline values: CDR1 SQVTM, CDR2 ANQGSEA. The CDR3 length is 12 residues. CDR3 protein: CSTERTGGEQYF. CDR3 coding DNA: TGCAGCACAGAAAGGACAGGGGGGGAGCAGTACTTC.

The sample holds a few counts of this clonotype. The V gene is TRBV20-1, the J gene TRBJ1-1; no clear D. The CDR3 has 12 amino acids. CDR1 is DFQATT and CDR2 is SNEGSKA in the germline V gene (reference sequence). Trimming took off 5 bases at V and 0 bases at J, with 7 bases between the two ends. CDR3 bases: TGCAGTGCTTCCGACTTGAACACTGAAGCTTTCTTT. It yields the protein CSASDLNTEAFF.

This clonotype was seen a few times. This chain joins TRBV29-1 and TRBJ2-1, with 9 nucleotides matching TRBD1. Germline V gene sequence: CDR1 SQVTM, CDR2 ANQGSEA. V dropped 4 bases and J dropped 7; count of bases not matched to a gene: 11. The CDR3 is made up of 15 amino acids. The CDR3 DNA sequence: TGCAGCGTTGTCCCCGGACAGGGGAGAGGGAATGAGCAGTTCTTC. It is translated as CSVVPGQGRGNEQFF.

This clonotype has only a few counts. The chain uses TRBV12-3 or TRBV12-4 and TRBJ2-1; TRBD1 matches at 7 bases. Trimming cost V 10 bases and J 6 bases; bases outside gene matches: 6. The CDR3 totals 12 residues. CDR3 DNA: TGTGCCACCCAGGGGGAAAGCAATGAGCAGTTCTTC. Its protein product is CATQGESNEQFF.